This T cell receptor beta chain was recovered during a study of OX40 agonist ivuxolimab in advanced cancers. Study outcomes and limitations: Average numbers of expanded clones were greater in CD8+ T cells than in CD4+.

This CDR3 has 17 amino acids. In the case of this clone: Its antigen is not known.

The assay was immunoSEQ multiplex PCR, and TCRdb's table has in-frame clones only and misses some. Here the sample spans 8,000 to 9,500 clones, approximately 70% being singletons. The material was CD4+ or CD8+ T cells sorted from blood, obtained in a trial of the OX40 agonist ivuxolimab. This receptor was identified in an adult with an advanced solid tumor such as melanoma, head and neck, liver or kidney cancer. This chain joins TRBV21-1 and TRBJ2-2. TRBV21-1 is termed a pseudogene. CDR3 loop: CASSFGLLHRLDRGAVF. For the CDR3, the DNA is TGTGCCAGCAGCTTTGGTTTACTACACAGGCTTGACCGGGGAGCTGTTTTT.